The 32 T cell receptor beta chains listed next were all sequenced from one sample in a study of cytomegalovirus exposure and HLA in healthy donors. PCR involved 60 Vbeta and 13 Jbeta primers. Sequencing was performed with immunoSEQ multiplex PCR; in TCRdb, only in-frame clones are kept and a portion is missing. The data hold 90,000 or so clones, with 60% to 85% observed a single time. The sequencing sample was made of PBMCs. These TCRs come from a boy younger than 18 in good health and CMV-seronegative.

This clone was recorded once. The chain employs TRBV27 and TRBJ1-2; 9 bases map to TRBD1. In germline, CDR1 is MNHEY, CDR2 SMNVEV (reference sequence). V was clipped by 2 bases and J by 8 bases; unmatched bases: 3. This CDR3 has 13 amino acids. This CDR3 reads CASSLGQGIGYTF. Written as DNA, the CDR3 is TGTGCCAGCAGTTTAGGACAGGGGATCGGCTACACCTTC.

This rearrangement joins TRBV7-2 to TRBJ2-1, with 13 bases that match TRBD2. The junction had 9 bases not matched to a gene; V was cut back by 2 bases and J by 5 bases. CDR3 size: 18 residues. Germline V gives CDR1 SGHTA, CDR2 FQGNSA. The DNA of the CDR3 is TGTGCCAGCAGCTTACGACTAGCGGGAGGTCGGGGCCACAATGAGCAGTTCTTC. It yields the protein CASSLRLAGGRGHNEQFF. Supplemented by reference TRBV7-2 and TRBJ2-1, the full variable domain reads GAGVSQSPSNKVTEKGKDVELRCDPISGHTALYWYRQSLGQGLEFLIYFQGNSAPDKSGLPSDRFSAERTGGSVSTLTIQRTQQEDSAVYLCASSLRLAGGRGHNEQFFGPGTRLTVL.

V and J are TRBV21-1 and TRBJ1-1. TRBV21-1 is a recognized pseudogene. This CDR3 has 15 residues. CDR3 amino acids: CASGREGSMNTEAFF. The DNA of the CDR3 is TGTGCCAGCGGGAGGGAGGGGTCGATGAACACTGAAGCTTTCTTT.

This chain joins TRBV15 and TRBJ1-4; D not resolved. CDR1 LNHNV and CDR2 YYDKDF come from the germline V gene (reference sequence). This CDR3 is built from 14 residues. Trimming stripped 1 base from V and 8 bases from J, with 11 bases between. The CDR3 DNA sequence: TGTGCCACCAGCAGAGGGCTTCGCCCCGAAAAACTGTTTTTT. Amino acid sequence: CATSRGLRPEKLFF.

Comment on this clone: The same CDR3 arises from other DNA sequences in this sample as well. The rearrangement uses TRBV6-5 and TRBJ1-6, with 7 positions matching TRBD1. Unmatched junction bases numbered 9, after V lost 7 bases and J lost 6 bases. Germline-derived CDR1 and CDR2 are MNHEY and SVGAGI. This CDR3 has 15 amino acids. The CDR3 loop is CASNQGDRFNSPLHF. The DNA of the CDR3 is TGTGCCAGCAATCAGGGGGACCGCTTTAATTCACCCCTCCACTTT.

A single count supports this clone. The chain joins TRBV6-6 to TRBJ2-5; 10 positions agree with TRBD2. The V gene's germline CDR1 is MNHNY and CDR2 SVGAGI (reference sequence). The CDR3 has 15 residues. The junction had 9 bases not matched to a gene; V was cut back by 6 bases and J by 5 bases. The CDR3 nucleotides read TGTGCCAGCAGACGAAGCGGGGGGGCCGGGGAGACCCAGTACTTC. The encoded protein is CASRRSGGAGETQYF.

The chain joins TRBV4-1 to TRBJ2-5; tentative D call: TRBD1 (5 bases). The germline V gene encodes CDR1 MGHRA and CDR2 YSYEKL. The CDR3 covers 14 residues. Trimming cost V 0 bases and J 5 bases, with 10 bases left between them. This CDR3 is CASSQDQGKETQYF. DNA for the CDR3: TGCGCCAGCAGCCAAGACCAGGGAAAGGAGACCCAGTACTTC.

The CDR3 DNA reads as TGTGCCAGCAGTTTATCAGGGACAGGGACCTATGGCTACACCTTC. Translation gives CASSLSGTGTYGYTF. The rearrangement links TRBV28 to TRBJ1-2; 9 bases fit TRBD1. CDR3 length: 15 residues. CDR1 MDHEN and CDR2 SYDVKM come from the germline V gene. Trimming took 1 base from V and 4 from J; bases not matched to a gene: 4.

This clone was counted once. The rearrangement links TRBV5-1 to TRBJ1-2, with D perhaps TRBD1 (5 bases). This CDR3 has 15 amino acids. Germline V gives CDR1 SGHRS, CDR2 YFSETQ. The ends were cut back, 4 bases at V and 2 bases at J, with 15 bases in the middle. The CDR3 nucleotides read TGCGCCAGCAGCCTTCCTACGACAGAGAACTATGGCTACACCTTC. Translating gives CASSLPTTENYGYTF.

CDR3 DNA sequence: TGTGCCTACCAATCGGACACAACCTACAATGAGCAGTTCTTC. Its translation: CAYQSDTTYNEQFF. The rearrangement links TRBV30 to TRBJ2-1; a possible D gene is TRBD1 (5 bases). Trimming removed 7 bases from V and 2 bases from J, with 15 bases in between. The CDR3 is made up of 14 amino acids. Germline V gives CDR1 GTSNPN, CDR2 SVGIG (reference sequence). Combining the CDR3 with reference TRBV30 and TRBJ2-1 gives the whole variable domain SQTIHQWPATLVQPVGSPLSLECTVEGTSNPNLYWYRQAAGRGLQLLFYSVGIGQISSEVPQNLSASRPQDRQFILSSKKLLLSDSGFYLCAYQSDTTYNEQFFGPGTRLTVL.

This rearrangement joins TRBV6-5 to TRBJ2-1; D is perhaps TRBD1 (6 bases). The CDR3 is 13 residues long. The germline CDR1 and CDR2 sequences are MNHEY and SVGAGI. Trimming pared 5 bases from V and 4 bases from J, leaving 9 bases between. The CDR3 here is CASSPDRYNEQFF. In DNA form, the CDR3 reads TGTGCCAGCAGTCCGGACAGATACAATGAGCAGTTCTTC.

The chain has TRBV7-2 and TRBJ1-1; 8 bases fit TRBD1. The CDR3 totals 17 residues. CDR1 and CDR2 from the germline V gene are SGHTA and FQGNSA. J lost 2 bases, V lost 5 bases, and 13 bases had no gene match. The DNA for the CDR3 is TGTGCCAGCAGCCCACGACAGGGGAGAAGAAGAAACACTGAAGCTTTCTTT. It is translated as CASSPRQGRRRNTEAFF. The whole variable domain, remainder taken from reference TRBV7-2 and TRBJ1-1, is GAGVSQSPSNKVTEKGKDVELRCDPISGHTALYWYRQSLGQGLEFLIYFQGNSAPDKSGLPSDRFSAERTGGSVSTLTIQRTQQEDSAVYLCASSPRQGRRRNTEAFFGQGTRLTVV.

The rearrangement uses TRBV6-4 and TRBJ2-3; 14 nucleotides line up with TRBD2. V was clipped by 4 bases and J by 5 bases; unmatched bases: 2. Per the germline V gene, CDR1 is MRHNA and CDR2 is SNTAGT. The CDR3 has 15 amino acids. The DNA of the CDR3 is TGTGCCAGCAGTGGTGGGACTAGCGGGGGAGATACGCAGTATTTT. Translation gives CASSGGTSGGDTQYF.

The chain employs TRBV30 and TRBJ2-7; no clear D. From germline, CDR1 is GTSNPN and CDR2 SVGIG (reference sequence). The CDR3 consists of 12 residues. Trimming took 0 bases from V and 6 from J, leaving 9 bases between them. The CDR3: CAWSVESAEQYF. The CDR3 nucleotides read TGTGCCTGGAGTGTAGAAAGCGCCGAGCAGTACTTC.

The V call is TRBV6-5, the J call TRBJ2-3, with TRBD1 as a possible D gene (6 bases). The CDR3 runs 15 residues. In germline, CDR1 is MNHEY, CDR2 SVGAGI. Trimming removed 5 bases from V and 0 bases from J, with 12 bases in between. The CDR3 is CASSQGTVSTDTQYF. The CDR3 nucleotides are TGTGCCAGCAGTCAGGGGACGGTGAGCACAGATACGCAGTATTTT.

The chain links TRBV30 to TRBJ2-5, with 8 bases aligning to TRBD2. The CDR3 runs to 16 residues. V dropped 4 bases and J dropped 5; count of bases not matched to a gene: 15. Germline CDR1 GTSNPN, CDR2 SVGIG (reference sequence). The CDR3 sequence is CAWIARSSGKGETQYF. The CDR3 DNA is TGTGCCTGGATAGCGAGGAGTAGCGGGAAGGGGGAGACCCAGTACTTC.

The chain uses TRBV13 and TRBJ2-3, with 10 positions matching TRBD2. CDR1 PRHDT and CDR2 FYEKMQ come from the germline V gene (reference sequence). The length of the CDR3 is 15 residues. Unmatched junction bases numbered 5, after V lost 3 bases and J lost 5 bases. The CDR3 DNA reads as TGTGCCAGCAGCTTGGAGCGGGGGGGTAGAGATACGCAGTATTTT. Translating gives CASSLERGGRDTQYF.

The chain uses TRBV7-2 and TRBJ2-5, with D possibly matching TRBD1 (5 bases). Germline V gene sequence: CDR1 SGHTA, CDR2 FQGNSA. V was shortened by 6 bases and J by 6 bases, with 14 bases between the two germline ends. This CDR3 is 13 amino acids long. In nucleotides, the CDR3 is TGTGCCAGCAGTTATGGGGCCCCCCAGACCCAGTACTTC. Translation: CASSYGAPQTQYF.

The sample holds a few counts of this clone. The chain uses TRBV6-5 and TRBJ1-2; TRBD1 is a possible D gene (6 bases). Germline lookup yields CDR1 MNHEY and CDR2 SVGAGI. The CDR3 extends over 13 amino acids. Trimming took 6 bases from V and 2 from J, leaving 10 bases between them. As DNA, the CDR3 is TGTGCCAGCAGACGGACAGACAACTATGGCTACACCTTC. Translation gives CASRRTDNYGYTF.

Points on this clone: Other DNA sequences in this sample translate to the same CDR3. The CDR3: CASSLAGDQPQHF. The CDR3 coding sequence is TGTGCCAGCAGCTTAGCGGGAGATCAGCCCCAGCATTTT. The V call is TRBV7-9, the J call TRBJ1-5, with D hard to call. The germline gives CDR1 SEHNR, CDR2 FQNEAQ (reference sequence). V lost 0 bases and J 5 bases, leaving 5 bases between the germline ends. This CDR3 comprises 13 residues.

The chain carries TRBV27 and TRBJ2-7; D remains unclear. The CDR3 length is 11 residues. CDR1 and CDR2 (germline): MNHEY, SMNVEV (reference sequence). Trimming removed 5 bases at V and 5 bases at J, with 7 bases between. DNA of the CDR3: TGTGCCAGCAGTAGCGACCACGAGCAGTACTTC. Amino acid sequence: CASSSDHEQYF.

The chain combines TRBV4-1 with TRBJ2-1; perhaps TRBD1 as D (7 bases). The V gene lost 2 bases and the J gene lost 0 bases, with 11 bases spanning the gap. CDR1 and CDR2 from the germline V gene are MGHRA and YSYEKL. CDR3 length equals 16 residues. The CDR3 is CASSQRQGGSYNEQFF. The DNA for the CDR3 is TGCGCCAGCAGCCAAAGGCAGGGGGGCTCCTACAATGAGCAGTTCTTC.

This chain joins TRBV27 and TRBJ1-4; D is possibly TRBD1 (6 bases). The CDR3 extends over 13 amino acids. CDR1 MNHEY and CDR2 SMNVEV come from the germline V gene (reference sequence). Trimming removed 6 bases at V and 8 bases at J, with 13 bases between. The CDR3 bases are TGTGCCAGCAGCCTACAGGGCGACGAAAAACTGTTTTTT. It encodes CASSLQGDEKLFF.

V gene TRBV7-9 combines with J gene TRBJ2-1; tentative D call: TRBD1 (5 bases). V was cut by 3 bases and J by 5 bases, with 11 bases left in between. Germline V lookup: CDR1 SEHNR, CDR2 FQNEAQ (reference sequence). The CDR3 has 14 amino acids. In DNA form, the CDR3 reads TGTGCCAGCAGCTTTCCTGGGGCGGACAATGAGCAGTTCTTC. It translates to CASSFPGADNEQFF.

CDR3 DNA sequence: TGTGCCAGCAGCTGGCAGGGGACGAGAGAGACCCAGTACTTC. The encoded protein is CASSWQGTRETQYF. The chain combines TRBV5-6 with TRBJ2-5; possible D gene TRBD1, 6 bases. The CDR3 runs 14 residues. Trimming took 3 bases from V and 4 from J, leaving 13 bases between them. CDR1 SGHDT and CDR2 YYEEEE come from the germline V gene.

The CDR3 DNA reads as TGCGCCAGCAGCTCGCCGAGAAATCAGCCCCAGCATTTT. As protein: CASSSPRNQPQHF. The rearrangement links TRBV5-1 to TRBJ1-5; D is ambiguous. Germline V CDR1 and CDR2: SGHRS, YFSETQ. V gave up 3 bases and J gave up 4 bases, with 8 bases separating them. The CDR3 has 13 amino acids.

The chain carries TRBV5-4 and TRBJ1-1, with a tentative D call TRBD1 (6 bases). CDR1 and CDR2 from the germline V gene are SGHNT and YYREEE (reference sequence). V was clipped by 4 bases and J by 4 bases, with 14 bases between them. CDR3 length equals 14 residues. The CDR3 sequence: CASSTGRWGTEAFF. In DNA form, the CDR3 reads TGTGCCAGCAGCACAGGGCGATGGGGCACTGAAGCTTTCTTT.

The chain couples TRBV15 to TRBJ2-6; TRBD1 matches at 9 bases. The germline CDR1 and CDR2 sequences are LNHNV and YYDKDF (reference sequence). The CDR3 has 23 residues. The junction had 18 bases not matched to a gene; V was cut back by 0 bases and J by 0 bases. CDR3 in DNA: TGTGCCACCAGCAGAGACGACTTATCGATCCAGACAGGGGGTCCCTCTGGGGCCAACGTCCTGACTTTC. It translates to CATSRDDLSIQTGGPSGANVLTF.

The rearrangement links TRBV6-1 to TRBJ1-5; D not certain. The germline gives CDR1 MNHNS, CDR2 SASEGT. V gave up 5 bases and J gave up 6 bases, with 17 bases separating them. There are 15 residues in the CDR3. The CDR3 region has the DNA TGTGCCAGCAGTTTGTTGGAGGGAGAGGGTCAGCCCCAGCATTTT. Residues: CASSLLEGEGQPQHF.

V is TRBV12-5 and J is TRBJ2-1; 7 nucleotides agree with TRBD2. V dropped 3 bases and J dropped 14; count of bases not matched to a gene: 4. Per the germline V gene, CDR1 is LGHNT and CDR2 is FRNRAP. This CDR3 spans 11 amino acids. The CDR3 reads CASGLAGRKFF. As DNA, the CDR3 is TGTGCTAGTGGTTTAGCGGGAAGGAAGTTCTTC.

This chain links TRBV9 with TRBJ2-7; D is unresolved. CDR3 size: 14 residues. Germline-derived CDR1 and CDR2 are SGDLS and YYNGEE. Between the trimmed V and J ends, which lost 0 bases and 0 bases, there was a span of 7 bases. The CDR3 coding sequence is TGTGCCAGCAGCGTAGGGCAGGTCTCCTACGAGCAGTACTTC. Its protein product is CASSVGQVSYEQYF.

J is TRBJ2-7 and V is TRBV7-2; D gene uncertain. There are 14 residues in the CDR3. Trimming took 3 bases from V and 0 from J, leaving 9 bases between them. CDR1 and CDR2 from the germline V gene are SGHTA and FQGNSA. CDR3 protein: CASSFYQDSYEQYF. Written as DNA, the CDR3 is TGTGCCAGCAGCTTTTATCAGGACTCCTACGAGCAGTACTTC.